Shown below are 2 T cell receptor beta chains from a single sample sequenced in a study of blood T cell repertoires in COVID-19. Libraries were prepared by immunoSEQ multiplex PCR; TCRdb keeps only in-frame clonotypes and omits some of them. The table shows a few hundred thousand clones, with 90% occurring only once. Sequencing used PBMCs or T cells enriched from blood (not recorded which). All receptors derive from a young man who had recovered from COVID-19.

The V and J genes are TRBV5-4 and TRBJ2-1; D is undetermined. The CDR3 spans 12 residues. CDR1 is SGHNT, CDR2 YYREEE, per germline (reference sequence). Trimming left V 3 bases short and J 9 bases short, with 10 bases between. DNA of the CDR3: TGTGCCAGCAGCTCGCCAGATCGTGAGCAGTTCTTC. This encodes CASSSPDREQFF.

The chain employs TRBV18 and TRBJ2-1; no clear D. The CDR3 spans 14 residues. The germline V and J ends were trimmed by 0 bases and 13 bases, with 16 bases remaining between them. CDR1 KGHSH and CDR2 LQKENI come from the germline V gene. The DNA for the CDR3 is TGTGCCAGCTCACCACCTGGAGAGAGAGTAAGACAGTTCTTC. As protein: CASSPPGERVRQFF.